This paragraph covers one TCR beta chain sequence. This entry is derived from a study of blood T cell repertoires in COVID-19. Study summary: Nucleic acid was either cDNA or gDNA, and it came from T cells, B-cell-depleted T cells, or PBMCs.

Assay used: immunoSEQ multiplex PCR; TCRdb lists only in-frame clones, some missing. This sample carries 100,000 to 150,000 clones, 88% of them seen once, and the ten largest clones take approximately 10%. Sequencing was performed on peripheral blood. The sequence was collected from a middle-aged man with acute or convalescent COVID-19.

CDR3 nucleotides: TGTGCCAGCAGCGCAGAGCGGGAGTGGGATGAGCAGTTCTTC. Translated: CASSAEREWDEQFF. V is TRBV9 and J is TRBJ2-1; TRBD2 matches at 8 bases. In germline, CDR1 is SGDLS, CDR2 YYNGEE. Losses at the gene ends were 3 bases for V and 8 bases for J; bases not matched to a gene: 7. The CDR3 has 14 amino acids.